The 23 T cell receptor beta chains presented below share a single source sample, sequenced in a study of shared clonotypes between healthy human individuals. The assay was immunoSEQ multiplex PCR, and TCRdb's table has in-frame clones only and misses some. Altogether 2,500,000 or so clones are present, 85% to 95% being singletons, with the ten largest covering about 0.13%. The sequenced sample consisted of naive CD4+ T cells sorted from blood. Stated subset: CD45RA+ positively selected. All receptors derive from a man between 18 and 29 years old in good health.

V and J are TRBV6-5 and TRBJ1-2, with a weak D call TRBD1 (5 bases). Germline lookup yields CDR1 MNHEY and CDR2 SVGAGI. The CDR3 loop spans 15 amino acids. The germline V and J ends were trimmed by 4 bases and 4 bases, with 16 bases remaining between them. CDR3: CASSFDSALGYGYTF. CDR3 sequence (DNA): TGTGCCAGCAGTTTCGACAGTGCATTGGGCTATGGCTACACCTTC.

V is TRBV6-5 and J is TRBJ1-1, with TRBD1 matching 11 bases. After removal of 5 bases from V and 4 bases from J, the junction contained 6 bases not matched to a gene. Germline V gene lookup returns CDR1 MNHEY and CDR2 SVGAGI. The CDR3 has 15 residues. CDR3 in amino acids: CASSLRDRGSTEAFF. The DNA of the CDR3 is TGTGCCAGCAGTCTCCGGGACAGGGGGAGCACTGAAGCTTTCTTT.

This clone was detected only once. V is TRBV2 and J is TRBJ1-2; the D is unclear. From germline, CDR1 is SNHLY and CDR2 FYNNEI. This CDR3 is 13 amino acids long. V was trimmed by 6 bases and J by 4 bases, leaving 12 bases between them. The CDR3 protein is CASRPAGTYGYTF. The CDR3 coding sequence is TGTGCCAGCAGACCAGCGGGTACCTATGGCTACACCTTC.

This clone appeared once. The CDR3 here is CASSRAGDSYEQYF. The CDR3 DNA reads as TGTGCCAGCAGCCGAGCGGGGGACTCCTACGAGCAGTACTTC. This chain links TRBV7-6 with TRBJ2-7; 8 bases agree with TRBD2. Germline trimming cut 5 bases from V and 0 bases from J; bases unmatched to any gene: 3. Per the germline V gene, CDR1 is SGHVS and CDR2 is FNYEAQ. This CDR3 has 14 amino acids.

The V and J genes are TRBV6-6 and TRBJ1-2, with unresolved D. V was shortened by 5 bases and J by 0 bases, with 13 bases between the two germline ends. Per germline, CDR1 MNHNY and CDR2 SVGAGI (reference sequence). The CDR3 runs to 15 residues. The CDR3 DNA sequence: TGTGCCAGCAGTCCGCGGACGGTAGCTAACTATGGCTACACCTTC. It encodes CASSPRTVANYGYTF.

This clone was seen a handful of times. The chain employs TRBV5-1 and TRBJ1-1, with 10 positions matching TRBD1. The germline V gene has CDR1 SGHRS and CDR2 YFSETQ. The CDR3 spans 16 residues. Trimming cost V 2 bases and J 8 bases; bases outside gene matches: 12. CDR3 amino acids: CASSFRDRGWSREAFF. The CDR3 DNA reads as TGCGCCAGCAGCTTCCGGGACAGGGGATGGAGTCGGGAAGCTTTCTTT.

The genes are TRBV7-2 and TRBJ1-1; D gene unclear. Germline V gene sequence: CDR1 SGHTA, CDR2 FQGNSA. The CDR3 spans 14 residues. V was trimmed by 5 bases and J by 1 base, leaving 11 bases between them. The CDR3 bases are TGTGCCAGCAGCACCGGAGGGAAGAACACTGAAGCTTTCTTT. It encodes CASSTGGKNTEAFF.

The CDR3 region has the DNA TGTGCCAGCTCACCACCGTCAGGGATCCACGAGCAGTACTTC. This sequence encodes CASSPPSGIHEQYF. The chain couples TRBV18 to TRBJ2-7, with D possibly TRBD1 on 5 matching bases. Per the germline V gene, CDR1 is KGHSH and CDR2 is LQKENI. The CDR3 is 14 amino acids. Trimming left V 0 bases short and J 5 bases short, with 11 bases between.

The V and J genes are TRBV6-5 and TRBJ2-7; tentative D call: TRBD1 (5 bases). The V and J ends lost 2 bases and 2 bases respectively, with 13 bases between them. The CDR3 length is 15 residues. Germline values: CDR1 MNHEY, CDR2 SVGAGI. The DNA of the CDR3 is TGTGCCAGCAGTTACGGTGCAGGGAATCCCTACGAGCAGTACTTC. It yields the protein CASSYGAGNPYEQYF.

The V and J genes are TRBV5-1 and TRBJ1-2, with 9 positions matching TRBD1. CDR1 and CDR2 (germline): SGHRS, YFSETQ. V lost 4 bases to trimming and J lost 6 bases; unmatched junction nucleotides: 7. The CDR3 is made up of 14 amino acids. In nucleotides, the CDR3 is TGCGCCAGCAGCATGGGACAGGGATTAAATGGCTACACCTTC. Encoded protein: CASSMGQGLNGYTF. The full variable domain, rest sourced from reference TRBV5-1 and TRBJ1-2, is KAGVTQTPRYLIKTRGQQVTLSCSPISGHRSVSWYQQTPGQGLQFLFEYFSETQRNKGNFPGRFSGRQFSNSRSEMNVSTLELGDSALYLCASSMGQGLNGYTFGSGTRLTVV.

This chain links TRBV29-1 with TRBJ2-1, with D uncertain. Germline values: CDR1 SQVTM, CDR2 ANQGSEA. The V gene lost 5 bases and the J gene lost 0 bases, with 8 bases spanning the gap. CDR3 length: 13 residues. Here the CDR3 DNA reads TGCAGCGTTTCAAAGTTCTCCTACAATGAGCAGTTCTTC. Protein sequence: CSVSKFSYNEQFF.

The chain uses TRBV5-3 and TRBJ2-5; D is tentatively TRBD1 or TRBD2 (5 bases each). TRBV5-3 is an ORF for which the function is uncertain. The CDR3 is 16 residues long. Trimming pared 0 bases from V and 5 bases from J, leaving 17 bases between. The CDR3 DNA reads as TGTGCCAGAAGCTTGGATGGGACCGCCCTCGGTGAGACCCAGTACTTC. It codes for CARSLDGTALGETQYF.

The chain recombines TRBV19 with TRBJ2-3; TRBD2 agrees at 11 bases. Germline V lookup: CDR1 LNHDA, CDR2 SQIVND (reference sequence). The V gene end was trimmed by 5 bases and the J gene end by 6 bases; junction bases not matched to a gene: 7. The CDR3 runs 15 residues. The CDR3 bases are TGTGCCAGTAGTCTTATAGCGGGGGGGCCCGATACGCAGTATTTT. Translating gives CASSLIAGGPDTQYF. Full variable domain (outside the CDR3, taken from reference TRBV19 and TRBJ2-3): DGGITQSPKYLFRKEGQNVTLSCEQNLNHDAMYWYRQDPGQGLRLIYYSQIVNDFQKGDIAEGYSVSREKKESFPLTVTSAQKNPTAFYLCASSLIAGGPDTQYFGPGTRLTVL.

The V call is TRBV2, the J call TRBJ1-1; possibly TRBD1 for D (5 bases). Germline CDR1 and CDR2: SNHLY and FYNNEI. The CDR3 sequence is 16 residues long. V lost 5 bases and J 1 base, leaving 17 bases between the germline ends. The CDR3 DNA reads TGTGCCAGCAGTCTCGGGGCAGGGAGTACGAACACTGAAGCTTTCTTT. It specifies CASSLGAGSTNTEAFF.

The CDR3 loop is CSVSESYNSPLHF. The CDR3 bases are TGTTCAGTTTCGGAATCCTATAATTCACCCCTCCACTTT. This sequence joins TRBV30 and TRBJ1-6; D unresolved. The CDR3 is 13 amino acids. The germline CDR1 and CDR2 sequences are GTSNPN and SVGIG (reference sequence).

The chain has TRBV28 and TRBJ2-7; 10 bases fit TRBD1. The germline V gene has CDR1 MDHEN and CDR2 SYDVKM. CDR3 size: 15 residues. Germline trimming cut 9 bases from V and 5 bases from J; bases unmatched to any gene: 13. The CDR3 region is CASTGEGQGYHEQYF. CDR3 in DNA: TGTGCCAGTACGGGCGAGGGACAGGGGTATCACGAGCAGTACTTC.

The genes are TRBV6-1 and TRBJ2-3, with 9 bases that match TRBD1. With V trimmed by 8 bases and J by 3 bases, 9 bases remained unmatched. The CDR3 runs to 15 residues. CDR1 is MNHNS, CDR2 SASEGT, per germline. CDR3 sequence (DNA): TGTGCCAGCGCCGGACAGGGGTCGGGAACAGATACGCAGTATTTT. Protein: CASAGQGSGTDTQYF.

The chain recombines TRBV4-1 with TRBJ2-3; D is uncertain. The CDR3 spans 11 residues. The germline V gene has CDR1 MGHRA and CDR2 YSYEKL. The V end lost 9 bases, the J end lost 4 bases, and 8 bases lay between the germline ends. CDR3 amino acids: CASSVADTQYF. In DNA, the CDR3 is TGCGCCAGTTCGGTTGCAGATACGCAGTATTTT.

In the case of this clone: Other DNA sequences in this sample translate to the same CDR3. CDR3 coding DNA: TGTGCCAGTAGACCTACAGGGGGCTATGGCTACACCTTC. It yields the protein CASRPTGGYGYTF. The rearrangement uses TRBV19 and TRBJ1-2; 8 positions match TRBD1. The length of the CDR3 is 13 residues. V lost 6 bases to trimming and J lost 4 bases; unmatched junction nucleotides: 4. Germline V CDR1 and CDR2: LNHDA, SQIVND (reference sequence).

V gene TRBV30 combines with J gene TRBJ2-1; 8 positions match TRBD2. Germline V lookup: CDR1 GTSNPN, CDR2 SVGIG (reference sequence). The CDR3 loop spans 14 amino acids. The J segment lost 4 bases and the V segment lost 8 bases, leaving 10 bases of the junction unmatched. CDR3: CAHEGASGYNEQFF. The CDR3 DNA reads TGTGCCCACGAAGGGGCTAGCGGGTACAATGAGCAGTTCTTC.

V gene TRBV2 combines with J gene TRBJ2-7; either TRBD1 or TRBD2 may supply D (5 bases each). Germline assignment: CDR1 SNHLY and CDR2 FYNNEI. This CDR3 has 11 residues. Trimming removed 8 bases at V and 6 bases at J, with 11 bases between. Here the CDR3 reads CASEGPPEQYF. In DNA, the CDR3 is TGTGCCAGCGAGGGACCCCCCGAGCAGTACTTC.

The chain carries TRBV20-1 and TRBJ2-5; D gene uncertain. The CDR3 totals 11 residues. V lost 7 bases to trimming and J lost 2 bases, with 8 bases between them. CDR1 DFQATT and CDR2 SNEGSKA come from the germline V gene (reference sequence). The CDR3 nucleotides are TGCAGTGTCGGAGCTCAAGAGACCCAGTACTTC. The encoded protein is CSVGAQETQYF.

With regard to this clone: Distinct nucleotide sequences in the sample also encode this CDR3. The chain combines TRBV10-2 with TRBJ1-5; D possibly corresponds to TRBD1 (5 bases). Deletions cut 2 bases from V and 7 bases from J, with 6 bases between. The germline gives CDR1 WSHSY, CDR2 SAAADI. CDR3 length equals 12 residues. The CDR3 loop reads CASSERGQPQHF. The DNA for the CDR3 is TGCGCCAGCAGTGAGAGGGGACAGCCCCAGCATTTT.